One sample yielded the 28 T cell receptor beta chains listed below, sequenced in a study of a mutant IDH1 vaccine in newly diagnosed glioma. Their cognate antigens are unknown. Time point of the sample: week 47, end of study. Mutant IDH1 20-mer peptide, at 300 ug, made up each vaccine dose, with topical imiquimod. Assay used: immunoSEQ multiplex PCR; TCRdb lists only in-frame clones, some missing. The table has approximately 80,000 clones, 70% to 90% seen once; the top ten hold roughly 5.6%. The material sequenced was PBMCs, taken from a glioma patient whose treatment included an IDH1 peptide vaccine. These receptor sequences come from a middle-aged man with glioma.

The chain combines TRBV4-1 with TRBJ2-3; no clear D gene. The CDR3 is made up of 14 amino acids. CDR1 and CDR2 from the germline V gene are MGHRA and YSYEKL. V dropped 3 bases and J dropped 4 bases, with 11 bases sitting between them. For the CDR3, the DNA is TGCGCCAGCAGCCACCCCTCGCTAGCAGATACGCAGTATTTT. Amino acid sequence: CASSHPSLADTQYF.

The rearrangement joins TRBV6-5 to TRBJ1-2; a weak D match, TRBD1 (5 bases). Germline CDR1 and CDR2: MNHEY and SVGAGI. V lost 6 bases to trimming and J lost 10 bases, with 18 bases between them. The CDR3 is 13 amino acids. This chain's CDR3 is CASSTGTSMVYTF. In nucleotides, the CDR3 is TGTGCCAGCAGCACCGGGACCTCTATGGTCTACACCTTC.

The rearrangement joins TRBV5-1 to TRBJ1-2; no firm D call. The CDR3 length is 14 residues. Germline CDR1 reads SGHRS; CDR2 reads YFSETQ. V was trimmed by 5 bases and J by 0 bases, leaving 11 bases between them. Here the CDR3 DNA reads TGCGCCAGCAGTCCGGATTTAGCTAACTATGGCTACACCTTC. Translated, it gives CASSPDLANYGYTF.

The chain is built from TRBV4-3 and TRBJ2-1; D gene unclear. This CDR3 spans 14 amino acids. Trimming left V 1 base short and J 5 bases short, with 9 bases between. Germline CDR1 LGHNA, CDR2 YSLEER. The CDR3 nucleotides are TGCGCCAGCAGCCAAGGGCGAAGCCACAATGAGCAGTTCTTC. Translating gives CASSQGRSHNEQFF.

This clone occurred once. This rearrangement joins TRBV30 to TRBJ2-7; D is tentatively TRBD1 or TRBD2 (6 bases each). This CDR3 region has 18 residues. CDR1 is GTSNPN and CDR2 is SVGIG in the germline V gene (reference sequence). Trimming took off 0 bases at V and 0 bases at J, with 21 bases between the two ends. The chain's CDR3 is CAWSVRTGAGTSSYEQYF. CDR3 in DNA: TGTGCCTGGAGTGTACGAACGGGGGCGGGGACGAGCTCCTACGAGCAGTACTTC.

The chain has TRBV7-6 and TRBJ1-4; TRBD1 agrees at 12 bases. The length of the CDR3 is 17 residues. Unmatched junction bases numbered 10, after V lost 4 bases and J lost 7 bases. Looked up from germline, CDR1 is SGHVS and CDR2 is FNYEAQ. CDR3 sequence: CASSWTLLGQGAEKLFF. CDR3 nucleotide sequence: TGTGCCAGCAGCTGGACCCTTTTGGGACAGGGGGCTGAAAAACTGTTTTTT. Full variable domain (rest looked up from reference TRBV7-6 and TRBJ1-4): GAGVSQSPRYKVTKRGQDVALRCDPISGHVSLYWYRQALGQGPEFLTYFNYEAQQDKSGLPNDRFSAERPEGSISTLTIQRTEQRDSAMYRCASSWTLLGQGAEKLFFGSGTQLSVL.

CDR3: CASSLATREQYF. CDR3 coding DNA: TGTGCCAGCAGCTTAGCAACGCGCGAGCAGTACTTC. The chain recombines TRBV7-2 with TRBJ2-7, with D unclear. Germline V gene data show CDR1 as SGHTA and CDR2 as FQGNSA. The CDR3 is 12 residues long. V was cut by 0 bases and J by 6 bases, with 6 bases left in between.

The V call is TRBV5-1, the J call TRBJ1-2; 7 nucleotides agree with TRBD1. J lost 2 bases, V lost 1 base, and 2 bases had no gene match. The CDR3 is 14 amino acids. Germline CDR1 reads SGHRS; CDR2 reads YFSETQ. CDR3 residues: CASSLTGDNYGYTF. The CDR3 nucleotides are TGCGCCAGCAGCTTGACAGGGGACAACTATGGCTACACCTTC.

The rearrangement uses TRBV19 and TRBJ1-5; 10 bases fit TRBD1. This CDR3 region has 16 residues. The V segment lost 6 bases and the J segment 2 bases; nucleotides outside the gene matches: 7. Germline CDR1 and CDR2: LNHDA and SQIVND (reference sequence). For the CDR3, the DNA is TGTGCCAGTAGCCAAGACAGGGGGCGAGGCAATCAGCCCCAGCATTTT. Residues: CASSQDRGRGNQPQHF.

The chain employs TRBV6-1 and TRBJ1-1; no firm D call. Germline V gives CDR1 MNHNS, CDR2 SASEGT. The CDR3 runs to 11 residues. The V gene lost 5 bases and the J gene lost 1 base, with 2 bases spanning the gap. The CDR3 protein is CASSTNTEAFF. CDR3 nucleotide sequence: TGTGCCAGCAGTACGAACACTGAAGCTTTCTTT.

In this sample, this clone turned up once. The chain employs TRBV28 and TRBJ2-1; 9 bases line up with TRBD2. V lost 3 bases to trimming and J lost 2 bases; unmatched junction nucleotides: 8. The germline CDR1 and CDR2 sequences are MDHEN and SYDVKM. CDR3 length: 17 amino acids. CDR3 region: CASSLGGAGGPYNEQFF. In DNA, the CDR3 is TGTGCCAGCAGTTTGGGAGGAGCGGGAGGACCCTACAATGAGCAGTTCTTC.

This sequence joins TRBV23-1 and TRBJ2-7; TRBD1 or TRBD2 may be the D gene (6 bases each). TRBV23-1 is classed as an ORF, of uncertain function. V was shortened by 3 bases and J by 6 bases, with 15 bases between the two germline ends. There are 14 residues in the CDR3. CDR3 loop: CASSQRGDAGEQYF. CDR3 DNA: TGCGCCAGCAGTCAGAGGGGGGACGCGGGCGAGCAGTACTTC.

The J gene is TRBJ1-5, the V gene TRBV7-8; no definite D call. V lost 2 bases and J lost 0, with 11 bases in between. The V gene's germline CDR1 is SGHVS and CDR2 FQNEAQ. The CDR3 runs 16 residues. CDR3 DNA: TGTGCCAGCAGCTTACAAGGACTCCATAGCAATCAGCCCCAGCATTTT. Protein product: CASSLQGLHSNQPQHF.

The chain links TRBV4-2 to TRBJ1-2, with D possibly TRBD1 on 5 matching bases. Germline V CDR1 and CDR2: LGHNA, YNFKEQ. Trimming removed 5 bases from V and 2 bases from J, with 12 bases in between. CDR3 length: 14 residues. The CDR3 nucleotides read TGTGCCAGCAGCTTGGACCGACAGAACTATGGCTACACCTTC. It translates to CASSLDRQNYGYTF.

This clone came up once. The rearrangement uses TRBV6-6 and TRBJ2-7; 10 bases are a match to TRBD1. CDR1 is MNHNY, CDR2 SVGAGI, per germline (reference sequence). The CDR3 runs 13 residues. J lost 6 bases, V lost 6 bases, and 5 bases had no gene match. CDR3 sequence (DNA): TGTGCCAGCAGACCGACAGGGGGCGGCGAGCAGTACTTC. It specifies CASRPTGGGEQYF.

This chain joins TRBV5-1 and TRBJ2-4, with 7 bases fitting TRBD2. V shed 2 bases, J shed 1 base, and the junction held 9 bases outside the gene matches. CDR3 length: 17 residues. Germline lookup yields CDR1 SGHRS and CDR2 YFSETQ. Here the CDR3 DNA reads TGCGCCAGCAGCTTCGGAGCGGGGTCGGTGGCCAAAAACATTCAGTACTTC. Protein product: CASSFGAGSVAKNIQYF.

The chain recombines TRBV9 with TRBJ2-1; 16 nucleotides align to TRBD2. This CDR3 is 19 amino acids long. CDR1 and CDR2 (germline): SGDLS, YYNGEE. The V and J ends lost 3 bases and 0 bases, in that order; junction bases with no gene match: 6. DNA for the CDR3: TGTGCCAGCAGCGCCGCGGGACTAGCGGGAGGGAGCTCCTACAATGAGCAGTTCTTC. This encodes CASSAAGLAGGSSYNEQFF.

This clone was seen once. The V and J genes are TRBV5-1 and TRBJ2-1, with 9 bases identical to TRBD1. Germline CDR1 reads SGHRS; CDR2 reads YFSETQ. This CDR3 has 13 residues. V was clipped by 8 bases and J by 8 bases; unmatched bases: 8. The CDR3 sequence is CASRTGVSDEQFF. The CDR3, as DNA: TGCGCCAGTAGGACAGGGGTTAGCGATGAGCAGTTCTTC.

Comments on this clone: Germline is not matched at one junction end, which may reflect a read error. The J gene is TRBJ2-7, the V gene TRBV10-2, with 8 bases identical to TRBD1. The CDR3 extends over 12 amino acids. Per germline, CDR1 WSHSY and CDR2 SAAADI. CDR3 amino acids: CASLGQGDEQHF. CDR3 sequence (DNA): TGCGCCAGCCTCGGACAGGGCGACGAGCAGCACTTC.

The chain combines TRBV6-1 with TRBJ1-4; a possible D gene is TRBD1 (5 bases). Germline lookup yields CDR1 MNHNS and CDR2 SASEGT. This CDR3 contains 15 residues. V was trimmed by 7 bases and J by 4 bases, leaving 16 bases between them. CDR3 sequence reads: CASNRGRSVNEKLFF. The CDR3 DNA is TGTGCCAGCAATCGGGGACGGAGCGTTAATGAAAAACTGTTTTTT.

The chain is built from TRBV9 and TRBJ1-1; D gene uncertain. Looked up from germline, CDR1 is SGDLS and CDR2 is YYNGEE. The V end was cut by 0 bases, the J end by 5 bases, with 14 bases between. The CDR3 extends over 15 amino acids. The CDR3 protein is CASSVVGWGATEAFF. The CDR3 bases are TGTGCCAGCAGCGTAGTAGGTTGGGGTGCAACTGAAGCTTTCTTT.

This chain joins TRBV7-2 and TRBJ1-2; D gene unclear. From germline, CDR1 is SGHTA and CDR2 FQGNSA. Trimming cost V 1 base and J 6 bases, with 12 bases left between them. The CDR3 length is 14 residues. The CDR3 sequence is CASSLVAVRDGYTF. CDR3 nucleotide sequence: TGTGCCAGCAGCTTAGTGGCAGTAAGGGATGGCTACACCTTC. The full variable domain, its missing parts supplied by reference TRBV7-2 and TRBJ1-2, is GAGVSQSPSNKVTEKGKDVELRCDPISGHTALYWYRQSLGQGLEFLIYFQGNSAPDKSGLPSDRFSAERTGGSVSTLTIQRTQQEDSAVYLCASSLVAVRDGYTFGSGTRLTVV.

This chain links TRBV6-5 with TRBJ2-5, with 7 positions matching TRBD2. There are 15 residues in the CDR3. The germline gives CDR1 MNHEY, CDR2 SVGAGI. The V and J ends lost 0 bases and 4 bases, in that order; junction bases with no gene match: 5. The CDR3 protein is CASSYSGWEGETQYF. CDR3 DNA: TGTGCCAGCAGTTACTCGGGGTGGGAGGGAGAGACCCAGTACTTC.

This clone has a single count. The rearrangement links TRBV10-3 to TRBJ2-7, with 9 bases fitting TRBD1. With V trimmed by 2 bases and J by 6 bases, 5 bases remained unmatched. The CDR3 consists of 14 residues. Germline CDR1 and CDR2: ENHRY and SYGVKD. CDR3 DNA sequence: TGTGCCATCAGTGAGCTGGGACAGGGCTCCGAGCAGTACTTC. Translation gives CAISELGQGSEQYF.

The chain couples TRBV7-9 to TRBJ2-7; 8 bases are a match to TRBD1. The germline V gene has CDR1 SEHNR and CDR2 FQNEAQ (reference sequence). Trimming at V came to 3 bases and at J to 2 bases, leaving 6 bases not matched to a gene. The CDR3 loop spans 15 amino acids. The CDR3, as DNA: TGTGCCAGCAGCTTTCGCGGACAGGGCGCCTACGAGCAGTACTTC. This sequence encodes CASSFRGQGAYEQYF. Based on the CDR3 plus reference TRBV7-9 and TRBJ2-7, the full variable domain is DTGVSQNPRHKITKRGQNVTFRCDPISEHNRLYWYRQTLGQGPEFLTYFQNEAQLEKSRLLSDRFSAERPKGSFSTLEIQRTEQGDSAMYLCASSFRGQGAYEQYFGPGTRLTVT.

J is TRBJ2-6 and V is TRBV11-2; no clear D gene. The V gene lost 3 bases and the J gene lost 0 bases, with 6 bases spanning the gap. The length of the CDR3 is 15 residues. Germline V CDR1 and CDR2: SGHAT, FQNNGV. The CDR3 DNA reads TGTGCCAGCAGCTTTTCCGCCTCTGGGGCCAACGTCCTGACTTTC. It specifies CASSFSASGANVLTF.

The genes are TRBV7-2 and TRBJ2-3; 11 positions agree with TRBD2. V shed 9 bases and J 0 bases; nucleotides not matched to a gene: 5. Per the germline V gene, CDR1 is SGHTA and CDR2 is FQGNSA. The CDR3 loop spans 15 amino acids. The CDR3 loop is CASTLAGASTDTQYF. The CDR3 nucleotides read TGTGCCAGTACACTAGCGGGAGCCAGCACAGATACGCAGTATTTT.

V and J are TRBV29-1 and TRBJ2-5, with a possible D match to TRBD2 (5 bases). The CDR3 is made up of 14 amino acids. Trimming took 7 bases from V and 4 from J, leaving 19 bases between them. In germline, CDR1 is SQVTM, CDR2 ANQGSEA. DNA for the CDR3: TGCAGCGCCATGAGAGGGTCGAACTTAGAGACCCAGTACTTC. Translation gives CSAMRGSNLETQYF.